This T cell receptor beta chain was sequenced for a study of cytomegalovirus exposure and HLA in healthy donors. Study-wide findings and caveats: Reports described diagnosis of cytomegalovirus status by the classifier as highly specific and sensitive.

Both 60 Vbeta primers and 13 Jbeta primers went into the PCR. Assay: immunoSEQ multiplex PCR; the TCRdb copy retains only in-frame clones and omits some. The data show more than 110,000 clones, roughly 80% seen once. About this clone: Its antigen is not known. At one end, the junction sequence differs from germline, possibly due to a read error.

Germline assignment: CDR1 LNHDA and CDR2 SQIVND (reference sequence). This CDR3 has 13 amino acids. The rearrangement joins TRBV19 to TRBJ1-2, with D possibly TRBD1 on 5 matching bases. The source of this sequence is a man aged 18 to 29 in good health and CMV-seronegative. The material sequenced was PBMCs. The chain's CDR3 is CASNNGPGGRRAF. The CDR3 bases are TGTGCCAGCAACAACGGACCGGGAGGGCGCAGGGCCTTC.